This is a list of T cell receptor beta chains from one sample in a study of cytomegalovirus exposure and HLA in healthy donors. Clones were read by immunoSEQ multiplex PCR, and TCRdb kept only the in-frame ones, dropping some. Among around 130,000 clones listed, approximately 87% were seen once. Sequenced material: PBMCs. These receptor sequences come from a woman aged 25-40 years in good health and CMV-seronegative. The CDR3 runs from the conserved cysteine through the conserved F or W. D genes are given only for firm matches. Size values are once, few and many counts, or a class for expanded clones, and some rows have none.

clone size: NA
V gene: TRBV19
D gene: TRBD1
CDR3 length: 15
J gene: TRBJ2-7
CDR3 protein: CASSIVAGGQYEQYF
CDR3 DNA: TGTGCCAGTAGTATAGTGGCAGGGGGTCAATACGAGCAGTACTTC

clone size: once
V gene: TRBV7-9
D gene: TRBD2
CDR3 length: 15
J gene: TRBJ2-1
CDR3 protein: CASSLWTSTRNEQFF
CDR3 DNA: TGTGCCAGCAGCTTGTGGACTAGCACTCGCAATGAGCAGTTCTTC

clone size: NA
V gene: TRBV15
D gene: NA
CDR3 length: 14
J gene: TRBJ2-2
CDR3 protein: CATSRARETGELFF
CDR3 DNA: TGTGCCACCAGCAGAGCTCGGGAAACCGGGGAGCTGTTTTTT

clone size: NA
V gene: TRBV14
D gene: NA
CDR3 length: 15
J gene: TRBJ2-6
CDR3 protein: CASSLQASGANVLTF
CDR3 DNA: TGTGCCAGCAGCCTCCAAGCGTCCGGGGCCAACGTCCTGACTTTC

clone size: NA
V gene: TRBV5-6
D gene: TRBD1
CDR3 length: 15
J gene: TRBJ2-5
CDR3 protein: CASSGGTGGSETQYF
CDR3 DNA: TGTGCCAGCAGCGGGGGGACAGGGGGATCAGAGACCCAGTACTTC

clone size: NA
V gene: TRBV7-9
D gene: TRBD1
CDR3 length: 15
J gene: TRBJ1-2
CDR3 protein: CASSLATGKDYGYTF
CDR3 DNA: TGTGCCAGCAGCCTCGCGACAGGGAAAGACTATGGCTACACCTTC

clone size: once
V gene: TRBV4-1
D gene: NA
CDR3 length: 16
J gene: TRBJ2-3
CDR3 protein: CASSQEGAVGTDTQYF
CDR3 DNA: TGCGCCAGCAGCCAAGAGGGGGCCGTAGGGACAGATACGCAGTATTTT

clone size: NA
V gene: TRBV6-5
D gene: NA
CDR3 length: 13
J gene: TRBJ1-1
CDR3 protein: CASSGGTNTEAFF
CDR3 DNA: TGTGCCAGCAGCGGGGGGACGAACACTGAAGCTTTCTTT

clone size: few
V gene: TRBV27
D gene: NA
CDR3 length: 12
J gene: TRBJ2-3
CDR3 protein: CASSWAGDTQYF
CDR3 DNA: TGTGCCAGCAGTTGGGCGGGAGATACGCAGTATTTT

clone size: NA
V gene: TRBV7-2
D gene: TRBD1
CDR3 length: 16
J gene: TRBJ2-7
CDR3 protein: CASSLDTGVSSYEQYF
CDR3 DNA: TGTGCCAGCAGCTTAGATACAGGGGTGAGCTCCTACGAGCAGTACTTC

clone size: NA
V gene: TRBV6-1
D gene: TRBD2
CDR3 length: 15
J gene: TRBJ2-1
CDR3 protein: CASSASGGGYNEQFF
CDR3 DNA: TGTGCCAGCAGTGCTAGCGGGGGAGGATACAATGAGCAGTTCTTC

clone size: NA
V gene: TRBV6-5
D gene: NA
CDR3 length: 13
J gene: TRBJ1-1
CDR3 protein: CASRLQGNTEAFF
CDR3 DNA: TGTGCCAGCAGACTTCAGGGGAACACTGAAGCTTTCTTT

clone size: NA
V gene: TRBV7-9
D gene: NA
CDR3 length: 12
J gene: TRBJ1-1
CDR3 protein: CASSLGTDEAFF
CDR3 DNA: TGTGCCAGCAGCTTAGGGACAGATGAAGCTTTCTTT

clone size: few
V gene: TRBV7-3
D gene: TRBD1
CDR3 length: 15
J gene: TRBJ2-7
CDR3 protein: CASSPGGTGGYEQYF
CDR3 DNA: TGTGCCAGCAGCCCCGGGGGGACAGGGGGATACGAGCAGTACTTC

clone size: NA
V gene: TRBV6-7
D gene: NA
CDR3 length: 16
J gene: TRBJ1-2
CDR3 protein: CASSCVDTGGNYGYTF
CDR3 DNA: TGTGCCAGCAGTTGTGTTGACACGGGCGGGAACTATGGCTACACCTTC

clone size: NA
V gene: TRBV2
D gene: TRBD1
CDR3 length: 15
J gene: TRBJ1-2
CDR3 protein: CASGLQGTGIYGYTF
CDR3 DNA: TGTGCCAGCGGCCTACAGGGGACGGGGATATATGGCTACACCTTC

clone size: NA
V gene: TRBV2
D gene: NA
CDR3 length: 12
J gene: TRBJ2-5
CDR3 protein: CASSDLAETQYF
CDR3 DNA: TGTGCCAGCAGTGATCTAGCGGAGACCCAGTACTTC

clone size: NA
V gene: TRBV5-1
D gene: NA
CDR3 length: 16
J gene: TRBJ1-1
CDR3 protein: CASRPSDTTAEYKAFF
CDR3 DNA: TGCGCCAGCAGGCCGTCAGATACCACAGCTGAGTACAAAGCTTTCTTT

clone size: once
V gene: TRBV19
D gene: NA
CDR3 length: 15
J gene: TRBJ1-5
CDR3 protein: CASRYTGRSNQPQHF
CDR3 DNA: TGTGCCAGTAGGTACACAGGTCGGAGCAATCAGCCCCAGCATTTT

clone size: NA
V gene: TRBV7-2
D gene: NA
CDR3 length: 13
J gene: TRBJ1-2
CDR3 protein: CASSLWGDYGYTF
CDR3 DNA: TGTGCCAGCAGCTTATGGGGGGACTATGGCTACACCTTC

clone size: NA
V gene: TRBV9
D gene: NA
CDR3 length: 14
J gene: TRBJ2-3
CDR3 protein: CASSATTSTDTQYF
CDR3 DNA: TGTGCCAGCAGCGCGACAACTAGCACAGATACGCAGTATTTT

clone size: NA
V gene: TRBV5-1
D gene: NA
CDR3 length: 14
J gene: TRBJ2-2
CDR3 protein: CASSLAINTGELFF
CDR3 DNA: TGCGCCAGCAGCTTGGCTATTAACACCGGGGAGCTGTTTTTT

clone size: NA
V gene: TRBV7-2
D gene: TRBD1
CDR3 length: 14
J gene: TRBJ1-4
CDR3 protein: CASRSTGDSEKLFF
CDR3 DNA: TGTGCCAGCAGGTCGACAGGGGACAGTGAAAAACTGTTTTTT

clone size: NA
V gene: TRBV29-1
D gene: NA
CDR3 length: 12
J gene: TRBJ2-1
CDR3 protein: CSVYRVVDEQFF
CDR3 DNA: TGCAGCGTTTACAGGGTGGTCGATGAGCAGTTCTTC

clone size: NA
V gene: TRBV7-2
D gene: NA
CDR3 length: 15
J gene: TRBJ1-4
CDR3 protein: CASSSYGAGAEKLFF
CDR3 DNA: TGTGCCAGCAGCTCCTACGGGGCGGGGGCTGAAAAACTGTTTTTT

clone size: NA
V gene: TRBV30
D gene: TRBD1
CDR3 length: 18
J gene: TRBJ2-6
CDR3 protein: CAWAGGQGAFSGANVLTF
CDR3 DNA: TGTGCCTGGGCCGGGGGACAGGGGGCCTTCTCTGGGGCCAACGTCCTGACTTTC

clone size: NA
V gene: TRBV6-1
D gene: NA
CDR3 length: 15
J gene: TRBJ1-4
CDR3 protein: CASSELSVGVEKLFF
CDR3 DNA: TGTGCCAGCAGTGAATTAAGCGTCGGGGTTGAAAAACTGTTTTTT

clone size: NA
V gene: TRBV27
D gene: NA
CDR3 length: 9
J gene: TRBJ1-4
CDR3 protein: CASQGCLFF
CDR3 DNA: TGTGCCAGCCAGGGATGCCTGTTTTTT

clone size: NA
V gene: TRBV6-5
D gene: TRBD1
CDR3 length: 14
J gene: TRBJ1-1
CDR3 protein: CASSPGTGNTEAFF
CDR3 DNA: TGTGCCAGCAGCCCCGGGACAGGCAACACTGAAGCTTTCTTT

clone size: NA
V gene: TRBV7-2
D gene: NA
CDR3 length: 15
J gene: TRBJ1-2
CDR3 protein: CASSLKSFQVYGYTF
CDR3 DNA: TGTGCCAGCAGCTTAAAGAGTTTCCAGGTCTATGGCTACACCTTC

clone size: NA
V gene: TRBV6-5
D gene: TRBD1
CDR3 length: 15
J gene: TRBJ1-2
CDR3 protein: CATLNRGVPYYGYTF
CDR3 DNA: TGTGCCACCCTCAACAGGGGGGTCCCCTACTATGGCTACACCTTC

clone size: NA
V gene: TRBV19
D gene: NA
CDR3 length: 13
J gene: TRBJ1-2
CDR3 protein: CASTSGVAYGYTF
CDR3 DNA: TGTGCCAGTACCTCGGGGGTTGCCTATGGCTACACCTTC

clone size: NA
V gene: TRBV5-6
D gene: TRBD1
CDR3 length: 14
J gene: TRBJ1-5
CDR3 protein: CASSGRGRGVPQHF
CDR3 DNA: TGTGCCAGCAGCGGCAGGGGGCGCGGGGTACCCCAGCATTTT

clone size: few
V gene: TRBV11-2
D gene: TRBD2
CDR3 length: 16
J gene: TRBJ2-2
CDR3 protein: CASSLVSSGGTGELFF
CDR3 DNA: TGTGCCAGCAGCTTAGTTAGTAGCGGGGGAACCGGGGAGCTGTTTTTT

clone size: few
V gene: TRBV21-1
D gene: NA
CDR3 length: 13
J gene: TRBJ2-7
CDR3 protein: CASRGQGAIEQYF
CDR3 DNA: TGTGCCAGCAGGGGACAGGGGGCGATCGAGCAGTACTTC

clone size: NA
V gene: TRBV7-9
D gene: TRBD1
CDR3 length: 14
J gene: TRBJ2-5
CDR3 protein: CASSTGQGPETQYF
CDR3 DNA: TGTGCCAGCAGCACAGGACAGGGCCCAGAGACCCAGTACTTC

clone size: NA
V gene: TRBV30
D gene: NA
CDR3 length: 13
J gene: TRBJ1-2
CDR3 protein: CAWSLRETVGYTF
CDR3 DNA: TGTGCCTGGAGTCTGCGGGAGACAGTCGGCTACACCTTC

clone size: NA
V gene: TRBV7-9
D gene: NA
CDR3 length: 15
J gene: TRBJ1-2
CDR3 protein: CASSLANVGRAGYTF
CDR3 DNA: TGTGCCAGCAGCTTAGCGAACGTGGGGAGGGCCGGCTACACCTTC

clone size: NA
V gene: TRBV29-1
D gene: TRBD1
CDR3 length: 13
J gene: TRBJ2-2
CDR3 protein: CTGGTGEAGELFF
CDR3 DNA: TGCACCGGCGGGACAGGGGAAGCCGGGGAGCTGTTTTTT

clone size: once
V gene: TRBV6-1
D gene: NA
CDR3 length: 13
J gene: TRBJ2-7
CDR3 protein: CASSLRRVYEQYF
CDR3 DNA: TGTGCCAGCAGCCTGCGCAGGGTTTACGAGCAGTACTTC

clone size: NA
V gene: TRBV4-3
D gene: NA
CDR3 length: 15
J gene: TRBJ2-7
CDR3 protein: CASSQEARGVYEQYF
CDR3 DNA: TGCGCCAGCAGCCAAGAAGCCAGGGGAGTATACGAGCAGTACTTC

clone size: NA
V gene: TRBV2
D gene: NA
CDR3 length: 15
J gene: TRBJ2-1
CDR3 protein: CASSPTRRDYNEQFF
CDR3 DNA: TGTGCCAGCAGCCCGACTAGAAGGGACTACAATGAGCAGTTCTTC

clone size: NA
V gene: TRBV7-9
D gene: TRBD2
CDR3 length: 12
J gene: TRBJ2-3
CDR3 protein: CASTRGGDTQYF
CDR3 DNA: TGTGCCAGCACACGGGGAGGGGATACGCAGTATTTT

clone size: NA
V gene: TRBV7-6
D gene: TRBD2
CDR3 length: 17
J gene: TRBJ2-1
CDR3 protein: CASSLGLAGSSYNEQFF
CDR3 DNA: TGTGCCAGCAGCCTTGGACTAGCGGGGAGCTCCTACAATGAGCAGTTCTTC

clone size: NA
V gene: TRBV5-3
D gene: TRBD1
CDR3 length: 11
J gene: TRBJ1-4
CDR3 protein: CARSSGGKLFF
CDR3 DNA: TGTGCCAGAAGCTCAGGGGGAAAACTGTTTTTT

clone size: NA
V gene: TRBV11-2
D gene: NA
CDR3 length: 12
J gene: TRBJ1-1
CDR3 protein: CASSLTGTEAFF
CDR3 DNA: TGTGCCAGCAGCTTAACAGGCACTGAAGCTTTCTTT

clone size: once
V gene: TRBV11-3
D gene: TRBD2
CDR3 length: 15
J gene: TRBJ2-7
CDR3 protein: CASSKLAGATYEQYF
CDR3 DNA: TGTGCCAGCAGCAAACTAGCGGGGGCGACCTACGAGCAGTACTTC

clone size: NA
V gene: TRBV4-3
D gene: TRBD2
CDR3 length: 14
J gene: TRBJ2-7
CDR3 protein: CASSQSGGSDEQYF
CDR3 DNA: TGCGCCAGCAGCCAGAGCGGGGGGTCCGACGAGCAGTACTTC

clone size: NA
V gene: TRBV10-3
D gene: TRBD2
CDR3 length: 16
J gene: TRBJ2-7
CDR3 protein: CAISPHSGGPSYEQYF
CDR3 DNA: TGTGCCATCAGCCCCCATAGCGGGGGGCCCTCCTACGAGCAGTACTTC